The following is a TCR beta chain sequence with its context. These data originate in a study of early T cells in non-severe SARS-CoV-2 infection. Study as a whole: Unpaired chains resulted from sequencing bulk RNA of unsorted whole blood.

In the library, individual cDNA molecules carried attached unique molecular identifiers. TCRdb ran MiXCR on the 5' RACE reads and lists one entry per CDR3 protein. The sample contains tens of thousands of distinct CDR3 sequences, around 5.4% of which appear only once. V gave up 4 bases and J gave up 1 base; unmatched junction bases: 1. CDR1 is SQVTM, CDR2 ANQGSEA, per germline. CDR3 length: 15 amino acids. The chain is built from TRBV29-1 and TRBJ2-2; 12 nucleotides align to TRBD2. The TCR comes from an adult who was a healthcare worker with PCR-confirmed SARS-CoV-2 infection or an uninfected control (not recorded which). Material: whole blood. The CDR3 bases are TGCAGCGTTGGACTAGCGGGGGTGAACACCGGGGAGCTGTTTTTT. Protein product: CSVGLAGVNTGELFF.